The present T cell receptor beta chain was sequenced within a study of blood T cell repertoires in COVID-19 (dated by TCRdb to the early 2020s). Background for the entire study: Samples from collaborators originated in the United States, Italy and Spain and spanned both the acute and convalescent phases of COVID-19. The repertoires were released in a freely available public database intended as a resource for research on the immune response to SARS-CoV-2. Samples were obtained from the ongoing ImmuneRACE study (first 160 participants) and from 950 to 1,500 subjects provided by 6 global collaborators. HLA class I and class II types, where available, came from metadata supplied by the sample provider rather than from assay-based typing. The dataset comprised deeply sampled blood TCRbeta repertoires from subjects exposed to, actively infected with, or recovered from COVID-19. The prospective study material was composed of cDNA or gDNA derived from T cells, B-cell-depleted T cells, or PBMCs. The sample metadata nearly always contained a de-identified subject ID, COVID-19 status, age in years and sex.

The junction carries 10 bases between V and J, which are trimmed by 2 bases and 4 bases respectively. Spanning cysteine to phenylalanine, the CDR3 consists of 14 amino acids. Only CDR3 DNA remains: 42 bases, in frame from the first base. CDR1 and CDR2, looked up from the germline V gene, are SGHRS and YFSETQ. The immunoSEQ Assay, a bias-controlled multiplex PCR, was used to amplify TCRbeta CDR3 regions from genomic DNA. The study's processing was this. Nucleated cell counts per sample were estimated from amplification of reference gene primers within the assay. To quantify the absolute abundance of each unique TCRbeta CDR3 rearrangement, sequence reads were collapsed and filtered. For each sample, productive Simpson clonality was calculated by taking the square root of Simpson's diversity index across productive rearrangements. TCRdb retrieved this table from immuneACCESS and kept in-frame rearrangements only. Not all clones are present; in checked studies, unresolved V genes account for under half, and no reason is known for the remainder. The V and J calls and the clone size are those of that table, but D and trimming were determined from the DNA. The sample includes nearly 40,000 clones, with 80% observed a single time. More than 35% of the sample rests with the top ten.

Collaborating institutions collected whole blood in K2EDTA tubes following their own protocols. For TCRbeta analysis, collaborators shipped samples in one of three forms: frozen whole blood, isolated PBMCs, or DNA extracted from either of those sample types. On this clone itself: The antigen this receptor binds is unknown. The record has no base qualities; no much larger clone is one base away.

What the research found in general, with its limitations: How much clinical and demographic metadata was included differed by source and by participant, and the metadata was provided uncurated.

Sample: peripheral blood. The sequence is built from TRBV5-1 and TRBJ1-5; no D segment can be confidently identified. The TCR sequence derives from a man older than 75 with active or convalescent COVID-19. CDR3 reads: CASSLEPNNQPQHF. The bases read TGCGCCAGCAGCTTAGAACCTAATAATCAGCCCCAGCATTTT.